This record concerns one T cell receptor beta chain sequence. This entry belongs to a study of blood T cell repertoires in COVID-19. Turning to the study itself: The origin of the acute and convalescent COVID-19 samples was the United States, Italy and Spain.

The table came from immunoSEQ multiplex PCR; TCRdb's copy has only in-frame clones and leaves some out. The sample holds around 150,000 clones; about 92% are singletons and the top ten take about 4.8%. Seattle's enrolled individuals joined amid active infection and were then monitored longitudinally. The CDR3 loop spans 15 amino acids. Germline V lookup: CDR1 MNHEY, CDR2 SMNVEV (reference sequence). The V segment lost 1 base and the J segment 6 bases; nucleotides outside the gene matches: 8. This receptor was taken from a man aged 30 to 45 with COVID-19, enrolled during active disease. What was sequenced was peripheral blood. The chain combines TRBV27 with TRBJ2-7; 8 bases agree with TRBD1. CDR3 amino acids: CASSLYGTGFSEQYF. CDR3 DNA sequence: TGTGCCAGCAGTTTATATGGGACAGGCTTCTCCGAGCAGTACTTC.